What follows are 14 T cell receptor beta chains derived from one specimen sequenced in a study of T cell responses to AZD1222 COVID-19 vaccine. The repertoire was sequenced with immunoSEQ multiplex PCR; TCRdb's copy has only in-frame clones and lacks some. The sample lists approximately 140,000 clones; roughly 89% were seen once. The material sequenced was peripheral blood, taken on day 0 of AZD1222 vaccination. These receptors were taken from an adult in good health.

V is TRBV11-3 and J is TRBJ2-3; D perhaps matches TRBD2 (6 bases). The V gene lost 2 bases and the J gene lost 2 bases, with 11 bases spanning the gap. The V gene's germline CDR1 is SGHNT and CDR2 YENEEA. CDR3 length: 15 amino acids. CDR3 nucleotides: TGTGCCAGCAGCTTATCGGGACTCCTCACAGATACGCAGTATTTT. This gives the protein CASSLSGLLTDTQYF.

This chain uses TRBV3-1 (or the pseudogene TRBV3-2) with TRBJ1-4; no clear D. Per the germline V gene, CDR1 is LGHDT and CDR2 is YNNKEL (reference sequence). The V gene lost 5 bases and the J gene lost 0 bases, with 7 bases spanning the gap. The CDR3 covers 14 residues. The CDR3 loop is CASSSWTTNEKLFF. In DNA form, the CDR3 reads TGTGCCAGCAGCTCCTGGACAACTAATGAAAAACTGTTTTTT.

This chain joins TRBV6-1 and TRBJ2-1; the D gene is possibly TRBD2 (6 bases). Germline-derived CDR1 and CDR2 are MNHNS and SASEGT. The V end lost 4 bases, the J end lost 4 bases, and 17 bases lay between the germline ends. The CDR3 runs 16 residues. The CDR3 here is CASSGRGTQFYNEQFF. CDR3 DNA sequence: TGTGCCAGCAGTGGCCGCGGGACGCAATTTTACAATGAGCAGTTCTTC.

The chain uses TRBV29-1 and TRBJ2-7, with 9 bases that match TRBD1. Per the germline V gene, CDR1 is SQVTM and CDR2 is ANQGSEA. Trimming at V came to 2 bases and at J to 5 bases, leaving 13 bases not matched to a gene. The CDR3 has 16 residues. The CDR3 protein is CSVEPLPGTGPHEQYF. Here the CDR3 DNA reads TGCAGCGTTGAACCCCTGCCCGGGACAGGGCCCCACGAGCAGTACTTC.

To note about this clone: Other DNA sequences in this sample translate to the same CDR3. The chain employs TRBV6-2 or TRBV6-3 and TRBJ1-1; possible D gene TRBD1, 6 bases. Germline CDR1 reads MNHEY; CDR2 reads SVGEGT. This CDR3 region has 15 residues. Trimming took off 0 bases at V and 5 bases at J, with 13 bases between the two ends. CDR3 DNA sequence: TGTGCCAGCAGTTACTCCGGGGGGCTGGGGACTGAAGCTTTCTTT. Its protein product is CASSYSGGLGTEAFF.

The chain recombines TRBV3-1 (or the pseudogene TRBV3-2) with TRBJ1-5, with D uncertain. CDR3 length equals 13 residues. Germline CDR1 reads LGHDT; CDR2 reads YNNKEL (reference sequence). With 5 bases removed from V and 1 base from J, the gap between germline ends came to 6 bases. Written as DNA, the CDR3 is TGTGCCAGCAGCTCTGACAGCAATCAGCCCCAGCATTTT. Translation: CASSSDSNQPQHF.

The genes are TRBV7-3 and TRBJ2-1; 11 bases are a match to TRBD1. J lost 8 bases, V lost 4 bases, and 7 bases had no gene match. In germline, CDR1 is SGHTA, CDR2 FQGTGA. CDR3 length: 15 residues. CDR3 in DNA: TGTGCCAGCAGCTCCCGGGACAGGGGGATAGATGAGCAGTTCTTC. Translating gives CASSSRDRGIDEQFF.

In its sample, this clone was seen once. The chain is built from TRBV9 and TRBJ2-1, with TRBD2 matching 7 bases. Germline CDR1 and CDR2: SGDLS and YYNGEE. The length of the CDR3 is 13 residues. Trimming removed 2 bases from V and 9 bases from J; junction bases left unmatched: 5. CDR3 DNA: TGTGCCAGCAGCGTGATGGCGGGAGTTGAGCAGTTCTTC. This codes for CASSVMAGVEQFF.

The CDR3: CASSFWTGELFF. DNA for the CDR3: TGTGCCAGCAGCTTTTGGACCGGGGAGCTGTTTTTT. The chain carries TRBV7-2 and TRBJ2-2; D ambiguous. The CDR3 extends over 12 amino acids. The ends were cut back, 3 bases at V and 5 bases at J, with 4 bases in the middle. CDR1 SGHTA and CDR2 FQGNSA come from the germline V gene.

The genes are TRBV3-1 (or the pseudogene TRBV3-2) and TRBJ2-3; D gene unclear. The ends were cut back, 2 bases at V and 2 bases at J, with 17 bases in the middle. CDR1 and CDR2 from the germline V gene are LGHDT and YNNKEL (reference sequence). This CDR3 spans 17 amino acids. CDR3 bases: TGTGCCAGCAGCCAATTCCAGTTGAGGAACCCCACAGATACGCAGTATTTT. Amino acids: CASSQFQLRNPTDTQYF.

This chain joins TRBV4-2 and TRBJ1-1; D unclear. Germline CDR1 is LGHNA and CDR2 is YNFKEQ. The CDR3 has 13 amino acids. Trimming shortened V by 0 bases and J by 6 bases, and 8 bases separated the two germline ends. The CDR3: CASSQDGGAEAFF. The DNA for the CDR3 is TGTGCCAGCAGCCAAGATGGTGGCGCTGAAGCTTTCTTT.

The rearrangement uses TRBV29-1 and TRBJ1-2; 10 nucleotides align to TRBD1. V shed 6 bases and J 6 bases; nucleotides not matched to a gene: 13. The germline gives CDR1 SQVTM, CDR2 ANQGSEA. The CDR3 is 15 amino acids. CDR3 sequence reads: CSVVSSDRGKDGYTF. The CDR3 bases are TGCAGCGTCGTCTCCTCGGACAGGGGGAAGGATGGCTACACCTTC.

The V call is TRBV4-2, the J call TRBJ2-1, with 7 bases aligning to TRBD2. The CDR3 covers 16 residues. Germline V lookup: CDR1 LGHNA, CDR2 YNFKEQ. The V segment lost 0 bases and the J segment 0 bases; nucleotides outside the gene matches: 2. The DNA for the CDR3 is TGTGCCAGCAGCCAAGAGGGGGGGAGCTCCTACAATGAGCAGTTCTTC. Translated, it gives CASSQEGGSSYNEQFF.

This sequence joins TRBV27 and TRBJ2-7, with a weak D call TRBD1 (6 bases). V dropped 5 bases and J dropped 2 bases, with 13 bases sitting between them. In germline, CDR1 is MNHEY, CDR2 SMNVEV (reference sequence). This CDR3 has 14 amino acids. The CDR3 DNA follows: TGTGCCAGCAGTAGCTACAGGGAAACCTACGAGCAGTACTTC. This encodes CASSSYRETYEQYF.